The next 15 T cell receptor beta chains were all read from a single sample in a study of T cell responses to AZD1222 COVID-19 vaccine. The repertoire was sequenced with immunoSEQ multiplex PCR; TCRdb's copy has only in-frame clones and lacks some. The sample yields about 100,000 clones, more than 80% seen once. Material: peripheral blood, obtained on day 0 of AZD1222 vaccination. The receptors derive from an adult in good health.

V and J are TRBV11-3 and TRBJ1-4, with D possibly TRBD1 on 6 matching bases. Trimming stripped 1 base from V and 8 bases from J, with 17 bases between. Germline-derived CDR1 and CDR2 are SGHNT and YENEEA. The CDR3 covers 16 residues. The CDR3 DNA sequence: TGTGCCAGCAGCTTAGGTAGACAGGAGTTTGAAGAAAAACTGTTTTTT. Protein product: CASSLGRQEFEEKLFF.

This chain joins TRBV19 and TRBJ1-5; 7 positions agree with TRBD1. With V trimmed by 3 bases and J by 8 bases, 4 bases remained unmatched. CDR1 LNHDA and CDR2 SQIVND come from the germline V gene (reference sequence). CDR3 length: 13 residues. The CDR3 bases are TGTGCCAGTAGTATCAGGGGGAGGGAGCCCCAGCATTTT. It encodes CASSIRGREPQHF.

The genes are TRBV28 and TRBJ2-3, with 14 bases aligning to TRBD2. The CDR3 length is 19 residues. Germline CDR1 MDHEN, CDR2 SYDVKM. V shed 3 bases and J 5 bases; nucleotides not matched to a gene: 13. The CDR3 sequence is CASSFAAPTSGRARDTQYF. The CDR3 nucleotides are TGTGCCAGCAGTTTTGCCGCCCCGACTAGCGGGAGGGCCAGAGATACGCAGTATTTT.

This clone appeared a few times. The V gene is TRBV12-3 or TRBV12-4, the J gene TRBJ2-7; D is uncertain. Trimming pared 0 bases from V and 2 bases from J, leaving 5 bases between. There are 13 residues in the CDR3. The CDR3 spells CASSLAGTYEQYF. The CDR3 nucleotides read TGTGCCAGCAGTTTAGCCGGAACCTACGAGCAGTACTTC.

The chain has TRBV4-2 and TRBJ2-2, with 8 positions matching TRBD2. The germline V gene has CDR1 LGHNA and CDR2 YNFKEQ. CDR3 length equals 17 residues. The ends lost 3 bases at V and 1 base at J; junction bases unmatched: 7. The chain's CDR3 is CASSQGSGIRNTGELFF. The CDR3 coding sequence is TGTGCCAGCAGCCAGGGTAGCGGGATAAGGAACACCGGGGAGCTGTTTTTT.

V usage is TRBV5-1 and J usage is TRBJ2-1, with 7 nucleotides matching TRBD1. Germline values: CDR1 SGHRS, CDR2 YFSETQ. This CDR3 comprises 14 residues. Trimming took 0 bases from V and 5 from J; bases not matched to a gene: 2. CDR3 DNA sequence: TGCGCCAGCAGCTTGGGGACAGGTGACAATGAGCAGTTCTTC. Its protein product is CASSLGTGDNEQFF. Looking up the rest from reference TRBV5-1 and TRBJ2-1 gives the full variable domain: KAGVTQTPRYLIKTRGQQVTLSCSPISGHRSVSWYQQTPGQGLQFLFEYFSETQRNKGNFPGRFSGRQFSNSRSEMNVSTLELGDSALYLCASSLGTGDNEQFFGPGTRLTVL.

The genes are TRBV30 and TRBJ1-4, with 7 bases identical to TRBD1. Per the germline V gene, CDR1 is GTSNPN and CDR2 is SVGIG (reference sequence). The V gene end was trimmed by 2 bases and the J gene end by 8 bases; junction bases not matched to a gene: 5. This CDR3 is built from 13 residues. CDR3 nucleotide sequence: TGTGCCTGGAGTCACAGGGGTGGGGAAAAACTGTTTTTT. Translating it yields CAWSHRGGEKLFF. Filled out from reference TRBV30 and TRBJ1-4, the complete variable domain reads SQTIHQWPATLVQPVGSPLSLECTVEGTSNPNLYWYRQAAGRGLQLLFYSVGIGQISSEVPQNLSASRPQDRQFILSSKKLLLSDSGFYLCAWSHRGGEKLFFGSGTQLSVL.

This clone showed up just once. The J gene is TRBJ2-7, the V gene TRBV2; no firm D call. The germline V and J ends were trimmed by 3 bases and 0 bases, with 9 bases remaining between them. The CDR3 is 14 residues long. Germline values: CDR1 SNHLY, CDR2 FYNNEI. CDR3 DNA: TGTGCCAGCAGTGACAGAATAAACTCCTACGAGCAGTACTTC. Protein product: CASSDRINSYEQYF. Using reference TRBV2 and TRBJ2-7 for the parts outside the CDR3, the full variable domain is EPEVTQTPSHQVTQMGQEVILRCVPISNHLYFYWYRQILGQKVEFLVSFYNNEISEKSEIFDDQFSVERPDGSNFTLKIRSTKLEDSAMYFCASSDRINSYEQYFGPGTRLTVT.

This chain uses TRBV4-3 with TRBJ1-1; perhaps TRBD1 as D (5 bases). Germline V lookup: CDR1 LGHNA, CDR2 YSLEER. The CDR3 spans 14 residues. Trimming left V 0 bases short and J 10 bases short, with 15 bases between. CDR3 in DNA: TGCGCCAGCAGCCAAGATCGAGGGGTATGGGGAGCTTTCTTT. It encodes CASSQDRGVWGAFF.

The chain couples TRBV5-1 to TRBJ2-7, with TRBD2 matching 13 bases. The germline gives CDR1 SGHRS, CDR2 YFSETQ. The V gene end was trimmed by 2 bases and the J gene end by 5 bases; junction bases not matched to a gene: 1. The CDR3 sequence is 14 residues long. DNA of the CDR3: TGCGCCAGCAGCTTTGGACTAGCGGGAGACGAGCAGTACTTC. It yields the protein CASSFGLAGDEQYF.

This clone was observed a single time. This sequence joins TRBV11-2 and TRBJ1-1, with 7 bases aligning to TRBD1. The V gene end was trimmed by 4 bases and the J gene end by 5 bases; junction bases not matched to a gene: 4. In germline, CDR1 is SGHAT, CDR2 FQNNGV. The CDR3 covers 13 residues. Here the CDR3 reads CASSSDRETEAFF. The CDR3 DNA reads as TGTGCCAGCAGCTCCGACAGGGAAACTGAAGCTTTCTTT.

The chain combines TRBV6-5 with TRBJ1-5, with 7 bases identical to TRBD1. Trimming at V came to 4 bases and at J to 5 bases, leaving 5 bases not matched to a gene. This CDR3 is built from 14 residues. Germline V gene lookup returns CDR1 MNHEY and CDR2 SVGAGI. The CDR3 DNA reads as TGTGCCAGCAGTTGGGGCAGGGGGGATCAGCCCCAGCATTTT. Amino acids: CASSWGRGDQPQHF.

In this sample, this clone turned up a few times. This chain connects TRBV5-4 to TRBJ2-3; no clear D gene. Germline assignment: CDR1 SGHNT and CDR2 YYREEE (reference sequence). CDR3 size: 12 residues. V lost 0 bases, J lost 4 bases, and 3 bases lay in between. The DNA for the CDR3 is TGTGCCAGCAGCTTGGTCGCAGATACGCAGTATTTT. Translated: CASSLVADTQYF.

The chain recombines TRBV14 with TRBJ1-1, with D uncertain. Deletions cut 6 bases from V and 1 base from J, with 9 bases between. CDR1 is SGHDN, CDR2 FVKESK, per germline. The CDR3 has 13 amino acids. CDR3 DNA: TGTGCCAGCAGTTGGTACGCGAACACTGAAGCTTTCTTT. Protein: CASSWYANTEAFF. The full variable domain, completed using reference TRBV14 and TRBJ1-1, is EAGVTQFPSHSVIEKGQTVTLRCDPISGHDNLYWYRRVMGKEIKFLLHFVKESKQDESGMPNNRFLAERTGGTYSTLKVQPAELEDSGVYFCASSWYANTEAFFGQGTRLTVV.

The chain combines TRBV27 with TRBJ2-3, with 8 nucleotides matching TRBD1. Germline V gene sequence: CDR1 MNHEY, CDR2 SMNVEV (reference sequence). J was trimmed by 3 bases and V by 6 bases; bases with no gene match: 11. The CDR3 runs 16 residues. The CDR3 DNA reads as TGTGCCAGCAGCAGATCTGGGGACAGGTCGACAGATACGCAGTATTTT. It encodes CASSRSGDRSTDTQYF.